What follows is one T cell receptor (beta chain) and its context. In the original analysis: Amplified reference gene primers provided the basis for estimating nucleated cell counts. Generated by immunoSEQ multiplex PCR, the TCRdb table keeps only in-frame clones and is missing some. V and J calls and clone size are copied from that table; D and trimming were computed from the DNA. The profile shows about 140,000 clones, 75% to 90% of them singletons. Germline V gene data show CDR1 as SGHRS and CDR2 as YFSETQ. Trimming cost V 4 bases and J 1 base, with 17 bases left between them. The CDR3 is made up of 17 amino acids. The source of the sample is a study of blood T cell repertoires in COVID-19. Study-level background: Samples representing acute and convalescent COVID-19 were sourced from the United States, Italy and Spain. PBMCs, B-cell-depleted T cells, or T cells were the source of the cDNA or gDNA that made up the material.

V is TRBV5-1 and J is TRBJ2-2; perhaps TRBD1 as D (5 bases). The TCR originated in a man aged 65 to 85 who had recovered from COVID-19. The sample consisted of peripheral blood. The CDR3 here is CASSPLLLGENTGELFF. CDR3 DNA sequence: TGCGCCAGCAGCCCGTTGTTATTAGGGGAGAACACCGGGGAGCTGTTTTTT.